This T cell receptor (beta chain) was sequenced in a study of T cell repertoires in cytomegalovirus infection. Background on the study: Indications came from public TCR beta signatures; they pointed to CMV infection and to a matching HLA type.

Study-wide findings and caveats: Adding up the frequency of public TCR beta families identified people who carried CMV plus the relevant HLA. HLA-C-restricted CMV clonotypes gave the most frequent clonotype in two of eight donors.

For this clonotype: The antigen remains unidentified.

TCRdb itself ran the reads through MiXCR, one entry per CDR3 protein. The sample includes about 400,000 distinct CDR3 sequences, around a sixth of them seen just once. This TCR was sampled from a human donor in good health (CMV status not recorded). Some clones in this sample may be carry-over from other donors' samples. Source material: PBMCs.

The CDR3 bases are TGTGCCAGTAGTAAAGACGGGAGATCCACCGGGGAGCTGTTTTTT. This translates into CASSKDGRSTGELFF. This chain connects TRBV19 to TRBJ2-2, with D maybe TRBD2 (6 bases). The V gene lost 4 bases and the J gene lost 4 bases, with 13 bases spanning the gap. This CDR3 region has 15 residues. Per germline, CDR1 LNHDA and CDR2 SQIVND (reference sequence).